This T cell receptor (beta chain) was documented in a study of T cell changes during pregnancy in multiple sclerosis. Some clones are missing from TCRdb's copy, which holds only in-frame ones; the method was immunoSEQ multiplex PCR. The sample includes more than 80,000 clones, under 95% of them seen just once. Germline assignment: CDR1 SEHNR and CDR2 FQNEAQ (reference sequence). V dropped 4 bases and J dropped 5; count of bases not matched to a gene: 14. The CDR3 totals 16 residues. J is TRBJ2-7 and V is TRBV7-9; 7 bases align to TRBD2. The clonotype comes from a female donor with multiple sclerosis, enrolled in a pregnancy study. This specimen was peripheral blood, taken before pregnancy. The CDR3 loop is CASSSTLAEAPNEQYF. The CDR3 coding sequence is TGTGCCAGCAGCTCAACCCTAGCGGAAGCTCCCAACGAGCAGTACTTC.